This record covers a single TCR beta chain. Produced via immunoSEQ multiplex PCR; TCRdb's table is partial and in-frame only. The sample has some 270,000 clones, 89% seen once. The data were taken from a study of blood T cell repertoires in COVID-19. The germline V gene has CDR1 MGHRA and CDR2 YSYEKL. This CDR3 spans 16 amino acids. The germline V and J ends were trimmed by 2 bases and 9 bases, with 17 bases remaining between them. The chain couples TRBV4-1 to TRBJ1-6, with D unresolved. This sequence was found in a woman in her 40s who had recovered from COVID-19. The sample taken for sequencing was PBMCs or T cells enriched from blood (not recorded which). CDR3 residues: CASSQPKAGEGSPLHF. The DNA of the CDR3 is TGCGCCAGCAGCCAACCCAAGGCTGGGGAGGGTTCACCCCTCCACTTT.